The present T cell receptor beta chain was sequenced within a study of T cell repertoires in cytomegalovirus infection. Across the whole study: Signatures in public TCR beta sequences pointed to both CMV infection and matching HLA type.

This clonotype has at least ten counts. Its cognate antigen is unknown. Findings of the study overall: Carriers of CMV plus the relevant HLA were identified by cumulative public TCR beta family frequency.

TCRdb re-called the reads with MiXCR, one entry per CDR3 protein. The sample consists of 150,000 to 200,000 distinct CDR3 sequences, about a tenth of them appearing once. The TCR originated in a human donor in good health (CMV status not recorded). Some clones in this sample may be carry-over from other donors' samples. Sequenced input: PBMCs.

CDR3 nucleotides: TGTGCCAGCAGATCAAGCTTCGGATCCGCCTACGAGCAGTACTTC. Residues: CASRSSFGSAYEQYF. This chain joins TRBV7-2 and TRBJ2-7; no clear D gene. This CDR3 is 15 amino acids long. The V gene's germline CDR1 is SGHTA and CDR2 FQGNSA. Deletions cut 6 bases from V and 2 bases from J, with 17 bases between.